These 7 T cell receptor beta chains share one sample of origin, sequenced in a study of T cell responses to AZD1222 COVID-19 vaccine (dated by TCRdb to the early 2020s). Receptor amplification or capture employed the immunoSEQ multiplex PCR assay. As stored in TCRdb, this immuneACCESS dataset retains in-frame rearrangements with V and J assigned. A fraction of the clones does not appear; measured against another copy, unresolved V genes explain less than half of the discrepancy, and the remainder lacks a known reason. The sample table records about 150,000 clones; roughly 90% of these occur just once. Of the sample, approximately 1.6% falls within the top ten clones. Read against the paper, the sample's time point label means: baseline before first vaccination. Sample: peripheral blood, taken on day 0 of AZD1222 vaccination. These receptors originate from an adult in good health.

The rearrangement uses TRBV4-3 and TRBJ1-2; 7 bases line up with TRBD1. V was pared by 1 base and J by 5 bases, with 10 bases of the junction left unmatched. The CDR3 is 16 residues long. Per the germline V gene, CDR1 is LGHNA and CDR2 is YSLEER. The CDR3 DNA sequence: TGCGCCAGCAGCCAAGGGATGGCAGGGGGTGGTTATGGCTACACCTTC. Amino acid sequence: CASSQGMAGGGYGYTF.

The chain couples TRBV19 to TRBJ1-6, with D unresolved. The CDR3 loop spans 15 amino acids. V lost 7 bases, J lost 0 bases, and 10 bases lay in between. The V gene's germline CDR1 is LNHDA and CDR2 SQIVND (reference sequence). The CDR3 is CASKMESSYNSPLHF. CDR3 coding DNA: TGTGCCAGTAAGATGGAGAGCTCCTATAATTCACCCCTCCACTTT.

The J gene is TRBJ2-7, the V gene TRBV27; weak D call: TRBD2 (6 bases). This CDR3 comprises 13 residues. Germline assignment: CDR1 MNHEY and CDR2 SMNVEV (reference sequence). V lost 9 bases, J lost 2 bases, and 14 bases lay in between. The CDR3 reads CASRDFVTYEQYF. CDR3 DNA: TGTGCCAGTCGGGACTTCGTAACCTACGAGCAGTACTTC.

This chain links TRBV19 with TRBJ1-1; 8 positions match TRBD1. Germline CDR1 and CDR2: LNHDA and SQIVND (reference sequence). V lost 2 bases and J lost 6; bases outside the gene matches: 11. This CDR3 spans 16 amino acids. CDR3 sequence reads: CASSISDRGLLAEAFF. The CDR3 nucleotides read TGTGCCAGTAGTATAAGTGACAGGGGTCTTTTGGCTGAAGCTTTCTTT.

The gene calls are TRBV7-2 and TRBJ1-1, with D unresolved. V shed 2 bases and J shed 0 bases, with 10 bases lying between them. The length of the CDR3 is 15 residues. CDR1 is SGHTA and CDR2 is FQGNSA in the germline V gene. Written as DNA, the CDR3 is TGTGCCAGCAGCTTAAATGTGGTCATGAACACTGAAGCTTTCTTT. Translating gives CASSLNVVMNTEAFF.

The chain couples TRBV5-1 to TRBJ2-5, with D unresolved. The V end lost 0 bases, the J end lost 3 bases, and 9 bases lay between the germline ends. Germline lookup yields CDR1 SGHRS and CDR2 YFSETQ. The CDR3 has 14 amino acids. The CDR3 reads CASSLDHREETQYF. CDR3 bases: TGCGCCAGCAGCTTGGACCATCGGGAAGAGACCCAGTACTTC.

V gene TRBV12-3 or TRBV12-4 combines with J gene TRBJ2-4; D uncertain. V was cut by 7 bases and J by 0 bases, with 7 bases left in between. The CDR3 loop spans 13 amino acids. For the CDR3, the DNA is TGTGCCAGCACCCCCGTAGCCAAAAACATTCAGTACTTC. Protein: CASTPVAKNIQYF.